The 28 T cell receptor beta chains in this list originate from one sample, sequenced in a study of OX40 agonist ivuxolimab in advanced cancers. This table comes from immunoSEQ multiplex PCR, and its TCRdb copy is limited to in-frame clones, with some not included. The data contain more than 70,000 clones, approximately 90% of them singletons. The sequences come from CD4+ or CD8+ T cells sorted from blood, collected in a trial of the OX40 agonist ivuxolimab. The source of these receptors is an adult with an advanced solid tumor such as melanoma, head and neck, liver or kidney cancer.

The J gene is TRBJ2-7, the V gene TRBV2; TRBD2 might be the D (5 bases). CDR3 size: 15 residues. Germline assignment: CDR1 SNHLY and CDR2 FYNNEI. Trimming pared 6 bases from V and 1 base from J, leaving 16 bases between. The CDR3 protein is CASRDFRRMSYEQYF. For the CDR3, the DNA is TGTGCCAGCAGGGACTTTAGACGGATGTCCTACGAGCAGTACTTC.

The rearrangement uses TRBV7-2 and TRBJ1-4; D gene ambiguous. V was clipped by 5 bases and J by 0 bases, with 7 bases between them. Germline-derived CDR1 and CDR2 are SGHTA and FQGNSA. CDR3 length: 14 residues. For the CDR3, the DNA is TGTGCCAGCAGCCGACGGGCAACTAATGAAAAACTGTTTTTT. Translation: CASSRRATNEKLFF.

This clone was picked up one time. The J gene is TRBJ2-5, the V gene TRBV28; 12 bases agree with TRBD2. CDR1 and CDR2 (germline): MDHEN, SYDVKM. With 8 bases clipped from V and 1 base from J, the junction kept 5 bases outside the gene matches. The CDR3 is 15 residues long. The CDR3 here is CASGLTSGGQETQYF. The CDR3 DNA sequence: TGTGCCAGCGGATTGACTAGCGGGGGCCAAGAGACCCAGTACTTC.

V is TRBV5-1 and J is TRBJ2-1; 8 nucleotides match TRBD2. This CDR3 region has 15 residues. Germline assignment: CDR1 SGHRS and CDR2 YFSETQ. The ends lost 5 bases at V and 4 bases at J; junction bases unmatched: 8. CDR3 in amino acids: CASRRSGSGYNEQFF. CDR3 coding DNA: TGCGCCAGCAGGAGAAGCGGGAGTGGTTACAATGAGCAGTTCTTC.

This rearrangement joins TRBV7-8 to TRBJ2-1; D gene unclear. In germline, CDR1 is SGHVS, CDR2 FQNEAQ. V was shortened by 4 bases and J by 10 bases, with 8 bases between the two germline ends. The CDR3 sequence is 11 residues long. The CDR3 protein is CASSSRHEQFF. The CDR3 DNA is TGTGCCAGCAGCTCTCGACACGAGCAGTTCTTC.

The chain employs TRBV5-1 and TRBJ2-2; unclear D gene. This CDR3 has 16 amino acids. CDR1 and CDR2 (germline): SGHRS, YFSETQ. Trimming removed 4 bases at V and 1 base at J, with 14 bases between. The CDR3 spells CASSPPQGLNTGELFF. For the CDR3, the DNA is TGCGCCAGCAGCCCGCCGCAAGGGTTGAACACCGGGGAGCTGTTTTTT. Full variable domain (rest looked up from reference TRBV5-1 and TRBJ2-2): KAGVTQTPRYLIKTRGQQVTLSCSPISGHRSVSWYQQTPGQGLQFLFEYFSETQRNKGNFPGRFSGRQFSNSRSEMNVSTLELGDSALYLCASSPPQGLNTGELFFGEGSRLTVL.

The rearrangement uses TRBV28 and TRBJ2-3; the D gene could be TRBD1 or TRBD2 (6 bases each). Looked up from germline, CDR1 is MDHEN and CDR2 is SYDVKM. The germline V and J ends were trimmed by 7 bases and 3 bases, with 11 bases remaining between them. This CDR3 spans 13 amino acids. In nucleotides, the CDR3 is TGTGCCAGCACCCTAGGGGGGACAGATACGCAGTATTTT. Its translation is CASTLGGTDTQYF.

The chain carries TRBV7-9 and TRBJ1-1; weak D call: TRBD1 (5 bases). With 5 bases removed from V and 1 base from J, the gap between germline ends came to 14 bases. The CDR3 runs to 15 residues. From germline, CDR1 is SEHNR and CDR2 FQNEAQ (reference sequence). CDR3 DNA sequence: TGTGCCAGCAGCCCACGACAGTATCCGAACACTGAAGCTTTCTTT. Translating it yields CASSPRQYPNTEAFF.

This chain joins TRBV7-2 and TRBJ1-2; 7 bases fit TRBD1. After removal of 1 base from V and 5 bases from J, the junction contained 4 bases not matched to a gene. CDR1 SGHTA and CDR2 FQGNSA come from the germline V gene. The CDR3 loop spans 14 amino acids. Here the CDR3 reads CASSLGEGAYGYTF. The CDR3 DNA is TGTGCCAGCAGCTTAGGAGAGGGGGCTTATGGCTACACCTTC.

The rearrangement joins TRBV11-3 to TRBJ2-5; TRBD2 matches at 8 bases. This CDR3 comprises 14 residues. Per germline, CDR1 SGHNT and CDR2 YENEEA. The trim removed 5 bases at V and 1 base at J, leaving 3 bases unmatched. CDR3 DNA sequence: TGTGCCAGCAGCCCTAGCGGGCGCCAAGAGACCCAGTACTTC. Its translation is CASSPSGRQETQYF. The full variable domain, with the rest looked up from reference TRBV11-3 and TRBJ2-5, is EAGVVQSPRYKIIEKKQPVAFWCNPISGHNTLYWYLQNLGQGPELLIRYENEEAVDDSQLPKDRFSAERLKGVDSTLKIQPAELGDSAVYLCASSPSGRQETQYFGPGTRLLVL.

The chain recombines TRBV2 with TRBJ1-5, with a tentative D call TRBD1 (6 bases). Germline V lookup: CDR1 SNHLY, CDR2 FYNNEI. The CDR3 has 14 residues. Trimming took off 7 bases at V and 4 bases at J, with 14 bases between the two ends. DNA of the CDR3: TGTGCCAGCAAAGCACTTAGGGGGAATCAGCCCCAGCATTTT. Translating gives CASKALRGNQPQHF.

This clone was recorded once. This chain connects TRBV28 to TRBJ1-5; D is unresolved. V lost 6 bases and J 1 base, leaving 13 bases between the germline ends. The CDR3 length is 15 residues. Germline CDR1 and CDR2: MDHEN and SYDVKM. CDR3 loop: CASRYEGGSNQPQHF. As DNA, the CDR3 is TGTGCCAGCAGGTATGAGGGTGGCAGCAATCAGCCCCAGCATTTT.

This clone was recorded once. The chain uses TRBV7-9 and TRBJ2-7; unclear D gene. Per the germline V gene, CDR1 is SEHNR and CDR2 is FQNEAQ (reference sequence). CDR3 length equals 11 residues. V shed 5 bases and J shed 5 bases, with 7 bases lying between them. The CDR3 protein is CASSPLDEQYF. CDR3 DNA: TGTGCCAGCAGCCCTCTGGACGAGCAGTACTTC. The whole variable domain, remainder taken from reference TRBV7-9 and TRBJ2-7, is DTGVSQNPRHKITKRGQNVTFRCDPISEHNRLYWYRQTLGQGPEFLTYFQNEAQLEKSRLLSDRFSAERPKGSFSTLEIQRTEQGDSAMYLCASSPLDEQYFGPGTRLTVT.

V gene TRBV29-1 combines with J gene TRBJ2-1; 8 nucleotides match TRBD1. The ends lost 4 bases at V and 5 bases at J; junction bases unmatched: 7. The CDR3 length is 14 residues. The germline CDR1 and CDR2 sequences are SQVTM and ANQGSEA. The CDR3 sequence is CSVARTGNNNEQFF. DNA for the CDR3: TGCAGCGTTGCCCGGACAGGGAATAACAATGAGCAGTTCTTC.

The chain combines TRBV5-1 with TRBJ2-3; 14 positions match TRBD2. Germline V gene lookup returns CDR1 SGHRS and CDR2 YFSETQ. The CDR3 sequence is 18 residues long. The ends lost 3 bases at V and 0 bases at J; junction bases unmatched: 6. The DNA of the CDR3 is TGCGCCAGCAGCTCTGGGACTAGCGGGAGATCTAGCACAGATACGCAGTATTTT. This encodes CASSSGTSGRSSTDTQYF.

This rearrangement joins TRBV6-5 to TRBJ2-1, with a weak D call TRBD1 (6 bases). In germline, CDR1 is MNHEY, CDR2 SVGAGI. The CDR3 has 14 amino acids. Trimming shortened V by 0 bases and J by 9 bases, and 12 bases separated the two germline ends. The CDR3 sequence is CASSYSGALSEQFF. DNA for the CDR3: TGTGCCAGCAGTTACTCGGGGGCCCTCAGTGAGCAGTTCTTC.

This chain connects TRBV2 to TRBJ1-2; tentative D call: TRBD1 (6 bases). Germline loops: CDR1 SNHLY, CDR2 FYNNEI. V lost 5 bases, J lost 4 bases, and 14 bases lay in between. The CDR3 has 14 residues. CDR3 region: CASSKQGGSYGYTF. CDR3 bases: TGTGCCAGCAGTAAACAGGGCGGGTCCTATGGCTACACCTTC.

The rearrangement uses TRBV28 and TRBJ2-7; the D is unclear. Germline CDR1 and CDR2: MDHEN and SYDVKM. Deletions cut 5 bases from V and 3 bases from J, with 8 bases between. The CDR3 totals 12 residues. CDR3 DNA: TGTGCCAGCAGTCCTATTAGCTACGAGCAGTACTTC. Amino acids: CASSPISYEQYF.

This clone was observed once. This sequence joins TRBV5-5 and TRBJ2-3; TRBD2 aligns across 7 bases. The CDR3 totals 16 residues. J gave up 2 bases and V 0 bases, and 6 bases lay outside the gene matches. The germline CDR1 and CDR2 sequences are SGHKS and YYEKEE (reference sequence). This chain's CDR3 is CASSLGSGPPTDTQYF. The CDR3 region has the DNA TGTGCCAGCAGCTTGGGTAGCGGGCCACCCACAGATACGCAGTATTTT.

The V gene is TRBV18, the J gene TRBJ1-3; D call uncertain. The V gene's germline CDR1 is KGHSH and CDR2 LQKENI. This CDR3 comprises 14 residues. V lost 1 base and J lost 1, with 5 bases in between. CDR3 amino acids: CASSPQESGNTIYF. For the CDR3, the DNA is TGTGCCAGCTCACCACAAGAATCTGGAAACACCATATATTTT.

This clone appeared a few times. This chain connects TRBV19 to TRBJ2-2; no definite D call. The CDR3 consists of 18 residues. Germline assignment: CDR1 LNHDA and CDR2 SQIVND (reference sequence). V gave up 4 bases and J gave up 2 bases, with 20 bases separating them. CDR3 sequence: CASSTPSKTWHNTGELFF. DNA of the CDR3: TGTGCCAGTAGTACCCCCTCCAAAACATGGCATAACACCGGGGAGCTGTTTTTT.

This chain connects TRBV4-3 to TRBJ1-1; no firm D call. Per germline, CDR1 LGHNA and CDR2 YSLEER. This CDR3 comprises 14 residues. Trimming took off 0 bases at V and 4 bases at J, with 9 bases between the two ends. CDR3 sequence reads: CASSQERGGTEAFF. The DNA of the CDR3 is TGCGCCAGCAGCCAAGAACGGGGAGGCACTGAAGCTTTCTTT.

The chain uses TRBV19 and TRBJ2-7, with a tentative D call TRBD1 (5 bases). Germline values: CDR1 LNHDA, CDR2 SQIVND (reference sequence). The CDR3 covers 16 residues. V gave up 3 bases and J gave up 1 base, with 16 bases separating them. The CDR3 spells CASSMILGLGSYEQYF. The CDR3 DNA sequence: TGTGCCAGTAGTATGATTCTGGGGCTCGGGTCCTACGAGCAGTACTTC.

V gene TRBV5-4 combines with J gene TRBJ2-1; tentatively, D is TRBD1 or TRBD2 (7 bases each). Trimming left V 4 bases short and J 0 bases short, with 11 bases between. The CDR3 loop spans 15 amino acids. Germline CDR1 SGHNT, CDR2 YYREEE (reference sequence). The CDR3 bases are TGTGCCAGCAGCCAGGGGGGGGGCTCCTACAATGAGCAGTTCTTC. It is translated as CASSQGGGSYNEQFF.

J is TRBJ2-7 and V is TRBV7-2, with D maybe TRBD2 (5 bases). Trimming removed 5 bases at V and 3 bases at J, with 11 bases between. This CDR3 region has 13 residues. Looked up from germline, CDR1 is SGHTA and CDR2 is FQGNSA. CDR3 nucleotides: TGTGCCAGCAGCCTTTTCCGGGGCTACGAGCAGTACTTC. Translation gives CASSLFRGYEQYF.

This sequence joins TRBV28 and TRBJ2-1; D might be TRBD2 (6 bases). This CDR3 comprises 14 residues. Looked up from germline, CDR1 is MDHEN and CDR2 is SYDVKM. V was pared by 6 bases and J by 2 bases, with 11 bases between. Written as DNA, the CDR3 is TGTGCCAGCAGGGGGTGGGGGGCCTACAATGAGCAGTTCTTC. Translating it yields CASRGWGAYNEQFF.

CDR3: CASSRGGGKETQYF. Here the CDR3 DNA reads TGTGCCAGCAGCCGGGGGGGCGGGAAAGAGACCCAGTACTTC. The gene calls are TRBV13 and TRBJ2-5; 8 bases are shared with TRBD2. Trimming took 5 bases from V and 3 from J; bases not matched to a gene: 5. The CDR3 length is 14 residues. Germline CDR1 is PRHDT and CDR2 is FYEKMQ (reference sequence).

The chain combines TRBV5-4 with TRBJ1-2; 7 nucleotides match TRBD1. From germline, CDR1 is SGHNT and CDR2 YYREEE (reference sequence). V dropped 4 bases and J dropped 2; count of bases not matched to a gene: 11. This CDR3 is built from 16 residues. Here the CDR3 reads CASSPKMGQLNYGYTF. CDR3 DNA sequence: TGTGCCAGCAGCCCAAAGATGGGACAGCTCAACTATGGCTACACCTTC.